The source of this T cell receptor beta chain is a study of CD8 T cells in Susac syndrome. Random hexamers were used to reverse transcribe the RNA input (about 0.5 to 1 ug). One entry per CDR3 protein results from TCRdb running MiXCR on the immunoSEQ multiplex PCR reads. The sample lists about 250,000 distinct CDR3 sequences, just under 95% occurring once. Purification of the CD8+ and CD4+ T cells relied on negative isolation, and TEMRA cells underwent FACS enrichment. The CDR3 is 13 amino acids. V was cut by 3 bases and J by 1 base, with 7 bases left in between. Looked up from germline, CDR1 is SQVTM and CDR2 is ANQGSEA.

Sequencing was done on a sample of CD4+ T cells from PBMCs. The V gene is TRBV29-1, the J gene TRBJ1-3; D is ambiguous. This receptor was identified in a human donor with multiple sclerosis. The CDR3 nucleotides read TGCAGCGTTGATCCACGTTCTGGAAACACCATATATTTT. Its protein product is CSVDPRSGNTIYF.